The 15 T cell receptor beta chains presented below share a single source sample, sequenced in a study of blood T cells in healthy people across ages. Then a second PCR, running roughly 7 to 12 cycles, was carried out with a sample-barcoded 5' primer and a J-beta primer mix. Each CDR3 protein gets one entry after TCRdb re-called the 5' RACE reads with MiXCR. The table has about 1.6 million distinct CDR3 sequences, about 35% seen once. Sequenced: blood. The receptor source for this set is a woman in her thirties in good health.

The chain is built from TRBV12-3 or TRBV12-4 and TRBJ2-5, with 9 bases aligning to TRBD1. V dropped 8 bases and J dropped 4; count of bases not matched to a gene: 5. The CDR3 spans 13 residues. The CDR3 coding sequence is TGTGCCAGCGCGACAGGGGGATTAGAGACCCAGTACTTC. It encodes CASATGGLETQYF.

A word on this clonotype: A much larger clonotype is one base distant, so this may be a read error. The CDR3 loop reads CASSCLENEQFF. In DNA form, the CDR3 reads TGTGCCAGCAGCTGTCTGGAAAATGAGCAGTTCTTC. The gene calls are TRBV5-6 and TRBJ2-1; D gene unclear. CDR3 length equals 12 residues. Between the trimmed V and J ends, which lost 3 bases and 7 bases, there was a span of 8 bases. Germline assignment: CDR1 SGHDT and CDR2 YYEEEE.

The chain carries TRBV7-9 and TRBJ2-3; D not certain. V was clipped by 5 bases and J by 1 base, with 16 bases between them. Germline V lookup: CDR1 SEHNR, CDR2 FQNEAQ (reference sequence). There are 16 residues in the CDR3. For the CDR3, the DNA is TGTGCCAGCAGCATCCGTAGTCGCCGTGGCACAGATACGCAGTATTTT. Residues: CASSIRSRRGTDTQYF.

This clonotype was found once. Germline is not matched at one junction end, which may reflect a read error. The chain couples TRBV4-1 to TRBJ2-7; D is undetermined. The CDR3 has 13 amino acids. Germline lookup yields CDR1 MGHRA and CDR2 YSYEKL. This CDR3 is CASSQDSGYERYF. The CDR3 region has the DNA TGCGCCAGCAGCCAAGATTCCGGCTACGAGCGGTACTTC.

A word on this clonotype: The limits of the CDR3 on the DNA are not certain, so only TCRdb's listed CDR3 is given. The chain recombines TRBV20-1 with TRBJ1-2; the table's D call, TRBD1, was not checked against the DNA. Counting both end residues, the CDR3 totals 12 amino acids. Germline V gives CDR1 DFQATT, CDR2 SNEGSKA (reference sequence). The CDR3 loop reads CSGSGQGYGCTF.

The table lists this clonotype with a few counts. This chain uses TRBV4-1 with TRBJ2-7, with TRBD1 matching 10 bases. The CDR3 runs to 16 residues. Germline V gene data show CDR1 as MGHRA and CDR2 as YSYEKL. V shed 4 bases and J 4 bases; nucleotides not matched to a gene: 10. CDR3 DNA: TGCGCCAGCAGCCTTTCCGAGGGGGACAGGGGATACGAGCAGTACTTC. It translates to CASSLSEGDRGYEQYF.

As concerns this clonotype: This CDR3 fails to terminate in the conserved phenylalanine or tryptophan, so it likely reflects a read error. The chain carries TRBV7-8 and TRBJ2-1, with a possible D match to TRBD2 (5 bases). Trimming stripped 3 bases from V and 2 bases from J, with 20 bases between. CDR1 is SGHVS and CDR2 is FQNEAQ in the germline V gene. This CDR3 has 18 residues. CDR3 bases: TGTGCCAGCAGCTTCACTTTAAGGACGGGAAACCCCTACAATGAGCAGTTCGTC. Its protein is CASSFTLRTGNPYNEQFV.

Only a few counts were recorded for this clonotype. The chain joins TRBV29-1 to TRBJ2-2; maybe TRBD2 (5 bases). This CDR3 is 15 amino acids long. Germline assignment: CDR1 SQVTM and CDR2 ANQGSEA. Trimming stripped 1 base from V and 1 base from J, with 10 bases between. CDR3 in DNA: TGCAGCGTTGAAGGGGTAGGGAGGAACACCGGGGAGCTGTTTTTT. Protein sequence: CSVEGVGRNTGELFF.

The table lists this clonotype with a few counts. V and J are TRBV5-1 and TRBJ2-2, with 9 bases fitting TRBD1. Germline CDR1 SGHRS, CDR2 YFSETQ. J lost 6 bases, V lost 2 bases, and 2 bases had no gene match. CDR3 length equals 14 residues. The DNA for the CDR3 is TGCGCCAGCAGCTTCCGACAGGGGGCCGGGGAGCTGTTTTTT. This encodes CASSFRQGAGELFF.

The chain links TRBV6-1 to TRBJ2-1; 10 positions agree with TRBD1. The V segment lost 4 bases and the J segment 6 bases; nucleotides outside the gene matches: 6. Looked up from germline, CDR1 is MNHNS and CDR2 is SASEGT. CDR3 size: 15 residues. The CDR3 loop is CASSGEGTGANEQFF. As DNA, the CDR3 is TGTGCCAGCAGTGGGGAGGGGACAGGGGCCAATGAGCAGTTCTTC.

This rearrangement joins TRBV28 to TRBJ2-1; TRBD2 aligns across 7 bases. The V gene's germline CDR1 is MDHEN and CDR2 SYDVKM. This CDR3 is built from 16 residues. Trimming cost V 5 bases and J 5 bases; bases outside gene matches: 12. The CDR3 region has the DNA TGTGCCAGCAGTCCCCCTGGGGGGGGAGTCCACAATGAGCAGTTCTTC. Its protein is CASSPPGGGVHNEQFF.

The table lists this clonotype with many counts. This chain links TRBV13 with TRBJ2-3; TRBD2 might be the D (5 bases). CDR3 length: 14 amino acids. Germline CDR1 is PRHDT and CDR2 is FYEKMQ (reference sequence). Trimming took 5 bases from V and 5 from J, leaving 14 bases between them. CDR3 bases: TGTGCCAGCAGCCCCAGAGGGATGGGAGATACGCAGTATTTT. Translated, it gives CASSPRGMGDTQYF.

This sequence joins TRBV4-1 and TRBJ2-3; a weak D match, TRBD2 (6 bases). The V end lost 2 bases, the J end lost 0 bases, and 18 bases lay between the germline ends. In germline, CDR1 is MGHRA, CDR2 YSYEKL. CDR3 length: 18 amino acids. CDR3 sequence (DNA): TGCGCCAGCAGCCAAAACCCCCCCGCTAGCGAAAGCACAGATACGCAGTATTTT. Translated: CASSQNPPASESTDTQYF.

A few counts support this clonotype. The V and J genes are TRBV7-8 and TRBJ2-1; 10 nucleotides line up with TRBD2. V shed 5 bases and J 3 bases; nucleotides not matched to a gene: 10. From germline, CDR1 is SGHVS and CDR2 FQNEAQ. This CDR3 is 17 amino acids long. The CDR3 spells CASSRERLAGDYNEQFF. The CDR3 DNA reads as TGTGCCAGCAGCCGCGAACGCCTAGCGGGGGACTACAATGAGCAGTTCTTC.

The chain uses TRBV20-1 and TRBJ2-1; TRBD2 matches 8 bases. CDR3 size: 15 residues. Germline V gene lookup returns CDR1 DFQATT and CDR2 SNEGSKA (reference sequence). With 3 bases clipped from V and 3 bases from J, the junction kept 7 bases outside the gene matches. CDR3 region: CSASERESLYNEQFF. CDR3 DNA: TGCAGTGCTAGTGAGCGGGAGAGCCTCTACAATGAGCAGTTCTTC.